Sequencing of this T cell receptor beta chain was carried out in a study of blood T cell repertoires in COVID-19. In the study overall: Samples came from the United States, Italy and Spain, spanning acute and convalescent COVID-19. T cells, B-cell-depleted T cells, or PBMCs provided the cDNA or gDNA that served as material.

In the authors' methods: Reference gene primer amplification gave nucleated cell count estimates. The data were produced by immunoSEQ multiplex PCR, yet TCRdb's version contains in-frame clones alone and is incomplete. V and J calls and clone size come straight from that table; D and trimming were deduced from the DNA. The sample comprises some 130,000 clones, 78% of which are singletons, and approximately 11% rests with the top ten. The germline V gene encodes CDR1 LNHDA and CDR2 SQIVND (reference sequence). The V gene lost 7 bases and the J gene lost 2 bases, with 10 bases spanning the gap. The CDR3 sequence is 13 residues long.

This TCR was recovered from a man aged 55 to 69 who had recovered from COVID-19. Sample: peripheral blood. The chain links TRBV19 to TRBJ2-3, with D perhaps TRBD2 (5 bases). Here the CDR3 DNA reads TGTGCCAGTAACGCGGGCATCACAGATACGCAGTATTTT. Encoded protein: CASNAGITDTQYF. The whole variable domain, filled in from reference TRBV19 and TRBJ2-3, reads DGGITQSPKYLFRKEGQNVTLSCEQNLNHDAMYWYRQDPGQGLRLIYYSQIVNDFQKGDIAEGYSVSREKKESFPLTVTSAQKNPTAFYLCASNAGITDTQYFGPGTRLTVL.